Described below is a single T cell receptor (beta chain) sequence and its context. Losses at the gene ends were 3 bases for V and 4 bases for J; bases not matched to a gene: 9. The CDR3 extends over 18 amino acids. Germline V gene lookup returns CDR1 SNHLY and CDR2 FYNNEI. The data were obtained in a study of blood T cells in healthy people across ages. A second about 6 to 11 cycle PCR used barcoded and J-beta primers. Via MiXCR, TCRdb re-called the 5' RACE reads, giving one row per CDR3 protein. The table records 1.5 million to 1.8 million distinct CDR3 sequences, roughly 43% of them present only once. At least 6 million PBMCs were isolated per sample.

The chain joins TRBV2 to TRBJ2-1, with 13 bases matching TRBD2. Sequencing input: blood. This clonotype was obtained from a woman aged 18-29 years in good health. Here the CDR3 reads CASSDDPGGLAGYNEQFF. CDR3 bases: TGTGCCAGCAGTGATGACCCAGGGGGACTAGCGGGATACAATGAGCAGTTCTTC.